This TCR beta chain was profiled in a study of OX40 agonist ivuxolimab in advanced cancers. General study points: At doses 0.1 to 3.0 mg/kg, CD4+ and CD8+ clones expanded. Certain nonresponders additionally had low normalized T-cell clonal expansion. Those patients achieving a partial response at 0.1-3.0 mg/kg showed among the lowest clonal expansion. The study found that CD8+ T cells averaged more expanded clones than CD4+.

V was clipped by 6 bases and J by 8 bases; unmatched bases: 9. Germline V gene lookup returns CDR1 WSHSY and CDR2 SAAADI. This CDR3 spans 14 amino acids. Assay: immunoSEQ multiplex PCR; the TCRdb copy retains only in-frame clones and omits some. Of about 100,000 clones listed, approximately 89% are singletons. For this clone: Antigen unknown.

This material consisted of CD4+ or CD8+ T cells sorted from blood, taken in a trial of the OX40 agonist ivuxolimab. This TCR derives from an adult with an advanced solid tumor such as melanoma, head and neck, liver or kidney cancer. J is TRBJ1-4 and V is TRBV10-2, with 7 nucleotides matching TRBD1. The CDR3 reads CASSATGYGEKLFF. CDR3 coding DNA: TGCGCCAGCAGCGCGACAGGGTACGGGGAAAAACTGTTTTTT.